A selection of T cell receptor beta chains follows, all from one sample in a study of tumor and adjacent non-tumor tissue in lung cancer. MiXCR, applied by TCRdb to the multiplex PCR reads, yields one record per CDR3 protein. The sample records 52,000 or so distinct CDR3 sequences, 74% being singletons. Input material: distant non-tumor lung tissue. Receptor source: a woman in her fifties or sixties with non-small cell lung cancer. Each CDR3 is given with its conserved first and last residue. Each record gives: clone size, V gene, D gene, J gene, CDR3 DNA, CDR3 protein. The D gene is left open where the match is weak. Size tells how often a clone was seen (once, few, many) or the class of an expanded clone, and some rows leave it out.

abundance: NA; v_gene: TRBV11-2; d_gene: NA; j_gene: TRBJ2-7; CDR3nt: TGTGCCAGCAGCTTAGGTGGGGGCAGGCAATACGAGCAGTACTTC; CDR3aa: CASSLGGGRQYEQYF
abundance: NA; v_gene: TRBV24-1; d_gene: NA; j_gene: TRBJ2-2; CDR3nt: TGTGTCACCAGTGTGGGACAGAACACCGGGGAGCTGTTTTTT; CDR3aa: CVTSVGQNTGELFF
abundance: NA; v_gene: TRBV12-3/TRBV12-4; d_gene: NA; j_gene: TRBJ1-1; CDR3nt: TGTGCCAGCAGCTGGGGACTGAACACTGAAGTTTTCTTT; CDR3aa: CASSWGLNTEVFF
abundance: NA; v_gene: TRBV11-3; d_gene: NA; j_gene: TRBJ2-3; CDR3nt: TGTGCCAGCAGCTTAAACGAGATGTATACGCAGTATTTT; CDR3aa: CASSLNEMYTQYF
abundance: many; v_gene: TRBV24-1; d_gene: NA; j_gene: TRBJ2-1; CDR3nt: TGTGCCACCAGTGATTTGACAGGTGGGCCCAATGAGCAGTTCTTC; CDR3aa: CATSDLTGGPNEQFF
abundance: NA; v_gene: TRBV20-1; d_gene: TRBD2; j_gene: TRBJ2-3; CDR3nt: TGCAGTGCGAGTACCGGGGGAGGGGACACAGATACGCAGTATTTT; CDR3aa: CSASTGGGDTDTQYF
abundance: NA; v_gene: TRBV11-2; d_gene: NA; j_gene: TRBJ2-2; CDR3nt: TGTACCAGCAGCGCGGACACCGGGGGGCTGTTTTTT; CDR3aa: CTSSADTGGLFF
abundance: once; v_gene: TRBV7-8; d_gene: NA; j_gene: TRBJ1-2; CDR3nt: TGTGCCAGCAGCTTAAATCCGGCATGGGGTGGTGGCTACACCTTC; CDR3aa: CASSLNPAWGGGYTF
abundance: once; v_gene: TRBV12-3/TRBV12-4; d_gene: TRBD1; j_gene: TRBJ2-3; CDR3nt: TGTGCCAGCGGTTCCCCAGGAGGGGACAGGGCTTCTCGGGATACGCAGTATTTT; CDR3aa: CASGSPGGDRASRDTQYF
abundance: many; v_gene: TRBV28; d_gene: TRBD2; j_gene: TRBJ2-1; CDR3nt: TGTGCCAGCAGCCCCGTAGCGGGATGGGCGGGCAATGAGCAGTTCTTC; CDR3aa: CASSPVAGWAGNEQFF
abundance: many; v_gene: TRBV11-2; d_gene: NA; j_gene: TRBJ2-7; CDR3nt: TGTGCCAGCAGCTTAGAGAGGGGAGGAGGGTACGAGCAGTACTTC; CDR3aa: CASSLERGGGYEQYF
abundance: NA; v_gene: TRBV11-2; d_gene: TRBD1; j_gene: TRBJ1-4; CDR3nt: TGTGCCAGCAGCTTAGTGGGACAGGGGGCCCGCGATGAAATACTGTTTTTT; CDR3aa: CASSLVGQGARDEILFF
abundance: NA; v_gene: TRBV6-5; d_gene: NA; j_gene: TRBJ2-5; CDR3nt: TGTGCCACTAGCGTATGGGAGACCCAGTACTTC; CDR3aa: CATSVWETQYF
abundance: NA; v_gene: TRBV12-3/TRBV12-4; d_gene: NA; j_gene: TRBJ1-5; CDR3nt: TGTGCCAACAGTTTTATTCCCGGCAGGGGTCAGCCCCAGCATTTT; CDR3aa: CANSFIPGRGQPQHF
abundance: NA; v_gene: TRBV6-1; d_gene: NA; j_gene: TRBJ2-3; CDR3nt: TGTGCCAGCCTGACCCGTTACGATACACAGTATTTT; CDR3aa: CASLTRYDTQYF
abundance: NA; v_gene: TRBV29-1; d_gene: NA; j_gene: TRBJ2-7; CDR3nt: TGCAGCGTTGAAGTCGGTACCTACGAGCTGTACTTC; CDR3aa: CSVEVGTYELYF
abundance: NA; v_gene: TRBV4-2; d_gene: TRBD2; j_gene: TRBJ2-2; CDR3nt: TGTGCCAGCAACCAAGGTGCGGGGGGTAACACCGGGGAGCTGCTTTTT; CDR3aa: CASNQGAGGNTGELLF
abundance: NA; v_gene: TRBV5-8; d_gene: NA; j_gene: TRBJ2-5; CDR3nt: TGTGCCAGCAACGCGGGACAAGGGCATTTCGAGACCCAGTACTTC; CDR3aa: CASNAGQGHFETQYF
abundance: NA; v_gene: TRBV6-5; d_gene: NA; j_gene: TRBJ2-6; CDR3nt: TGTGCCAGTAGCCCGATGTACTCTGGGGCCAACGTCATGACTTTC; CDR3aa: CASSPMYSGANVMTF
abundance: NA; v_gene: TRBV29-1; d_gene: TRBD1; j_gene: TRBJ1-5; CDR3nt: TGCAGCGTTTCCGGGGTCGGGACAGAACATCAGCCCCTGCATTTT; CDR3aa: CSVSGVGTEHQPLHF
abundance: many; v_gene: TRBV20-1; d_gene: NA; j_gene: TRBJ1-4; CDR3nt: TGCAGTGCTAGTGCTAGCGGGGAAAATGAAAAACTGTTTTTT; CDR3aa: CSASASGENEKLFF
abundance: NA; v_gene: TRBV11-2; d_gene: NA; j_gene: TRBJ2-2; CDR3nt: TGTGCCAGCAGTTCGACAGACACCGGGGAGCCGTTTTTT; CDR3aa: CASSSTDTGEPFF
abundance: NA; v_gene: TRBV10-3; d_gene: NA; j_gene: TRBJ2-1; CDR3nt: TGTGCCATCAGTAAGTCGCCAAGGGTCAATGAACAGTTCTTC; CDR3aa: CAISKSPRVNEQFF
abundance: many; v_gene: TRBV28; d_gene: NA; j_gene: TRBJ1-2; CDR3nt: TGTGCCAGCAGTTTATTTCCCTTTTTCTATGGCTACACCTTC; CDR3aa: CASSLFPFFYGYTF
abundance: medium-sized; v_gene: TRBV20-1; d_gene: TRBD2; j_gene: TRBJ2-1; CDR3nt: TGCAGTGCTAGAAGTAGCGGGAGGGGTCGGGGTGAGCAGTTCTTC; CDR3aa: CSARSSGRGRGEQFF
abundance: NA; v_gene: TRBV11-2; d_gene: NA; j_gene: TRBJ2-1; CDR3nt: TGTGCCAGCAGCAGGCGAATTCGCAATGAGCAGTTCTTC; CDR3aa: CASSRRIRNEQFF
abundance: NA; v_gene: TRBV25-1; d_gene: TRBD1; j_gene: TRBJ1-2; CDR3nt: TGTGCCAGCAGTCCCCAGGGGGGCTGGGGCTACACCTGG; CDR3aa: CASSPQGGWGYTW
abundance: NA; v_gene: TRBV5-5; d_gene: NA; j_gene: TRBJ1-1; CDR3nt: TGTACCAGCAGCTTGGGTCCGAACACTGAGGCTTTCTTT; CDR3aa: CTSSLGPNTEAFF
abundance: NA; v_gene: TRBV29-1; d_gene: NA; j_gene: TRBJ1-4; CDR3nt: TGCAGCGCCGCAGTATTCGGGAATGAAAAACTGTTTTTT; CDR3aa: CSAAVFGNEKLFF
abundance: many; v_gene: TRBV5-1; d_gene: NA; j_gene: TRBJ1-6; CDR3nt: TGCGCCAGCAGCTTGACCGAATCGTCACCCCTCCACTTT; CDR3aa: CASSLTESSPLHF
abundance: NA; v_gene: TRBV4-3; d_gene: NA; j_gene: TRBJ2-1; CDR3nt: TGCGCCGGCAGCCAAGGGGGAAGGGATCTCTACAATGAGCAGTTCTTC; CDR3aa: CAGSQGGRDLYNEQFF
abundance: NA; v_gene: TRBV10-3; d_gene: NA; j_gene: TRBJ2-5; CDR3nt: TGTGCCATCAGTGCGGGATACGGGAATCAAGAGACCCAGTATTTC; CDR3aa: CAISAGYGNQETQYF
abundance: NA; v_gene: TRBV4-3; d_gene: TRBD1; j_gene: TRBJ2-2; CDR3nt: TGCGCCCGCAGGATGGGGACAGGCCCCACCGGGGAGCCGTTTTTT; CDR3aa: CARRMGTGPTGEPFF
abundance: NA; v_gene: TRBV12-3/TRBV12-4; d_gene: TRBD2; j_gene: TRBJ2-5; CDR3nt: TGTGCCAACAGTTTAAAGCGGGGCAGGGAGACCCAATACTTC; CDR3aa: CANSLKRGRETQYF
abundance: once; v_gene: TRBV29-1; d_gene: NA; j_gene: TRBJ2-3; CDR3nt: TGCAGCATCTCGGGATTCTCGGGAGATATGCAGTATTTT; CDR3aa: CSISGFSGDMQYF
abundance: many; v_gene: TRBV7-8; d_gene: NA; j_gene: TRBJ2-1; CDR3nt: TGTGCCAGCAGCTTAGAGAGGGGGAGGAATGAGCAGTTCTTC; CDR3aa: CASSLERGRNEQFF
abundance: NA; v_gene: TRBV7-8; d_gene: NA; j_gene: TRBJ1-4; CDR3nt: TGTGCCAGCAGCGCCACAGCAGCTAATGCAAAACTGTTTTTT; CDR3aa: CASSATAANAKLFF
abundance: NA; v_gene: TRBV11-2; d_gene: NA; j_gene: TRBJ2-7; CDR3nt: TGTGCCAGCAGCTCGGGGAAAGGGGCCTTTCACGATCACTACTTC; CDR3aa: CASSSGKGAFHDHYF
abundance: NA; v_gene: TRBV25-1; d_gene: NA; j_gene: TRBJ1-5; CDR3nt: TGTGCCAGCAGTGAATGGGGGGGCGGTCAGCTCCAGCATTTT; CDR3aa: CASSEWGGGQLQHF
abundance: NA; v_gene: TRBV10-1; d_gene: NA; j_gene: TRBJ2-2; CDR3nt: TGCGCCAGTGTTGGAATTGCCGGGGAGCTGTTTTTT; CDR3aa: CASVGIAGELFF
abundance: NA; v_gene: TRBV11-1; d_gene: NA; j_gene: TRBJ2-1; CDR3nt: TGTGCCAACAGTCTGGGTTTTGCAGCGAGCTCCTACAATGAGCAGTTCTTC; CDR3aa: CANSLGFAASSYNEQFF
abundance: many; v_gene: TRBV29-1; d_gene: NA; j_gene: TRBJ1-5; CDR3nt: TGCAGCGTTGAGTTGGAGCCCAATCAGCCCCAGCATTTT; CDR3aa: CSVELEPNQPQHF